The present entry profiles one T cell receptor (beta chain) with its context. The antigen is undetermined. This sample is part of a study of T cell responses to AZD1222 COVID-19 vaccine. TCRdb's table, derived via immunoSEQ multiplex PCR, lists solely in-frame clones and lacks some. The sample records 90,000 to 120,000 clones, roughly nine tenths being singletons. General study results and limits: Regions left unmutated in variants are reportedly the target of nearly half of spike-specific TCRs. It should be noted that donors were predominantly white British and more often female, and clonal diversity was possibly underestimated.

The length of the CDR3 is 13 residues. V lost 0 bases, J lost 5 bases, and 8 bases lay in between. In germline, CDR1 is SGHNT, CDR2 YYREEE (reference sequence). This TCR derives from an adult who received the AZD1222 COVID-19 vaccine. Here the sequenced sample was peripheral blood, taken 28 days after the second AZD1222 dose. V usage is TRBV5-4 and J usage is TRBJ1-2; tentative D call: TRBD1 (5 bases). This CDR3 is CASSLATAYGYTF. The CDR3, as DNA: TGTGCCAGCAGCTTGGCGACAGCGTATGGCTACACCTTC.